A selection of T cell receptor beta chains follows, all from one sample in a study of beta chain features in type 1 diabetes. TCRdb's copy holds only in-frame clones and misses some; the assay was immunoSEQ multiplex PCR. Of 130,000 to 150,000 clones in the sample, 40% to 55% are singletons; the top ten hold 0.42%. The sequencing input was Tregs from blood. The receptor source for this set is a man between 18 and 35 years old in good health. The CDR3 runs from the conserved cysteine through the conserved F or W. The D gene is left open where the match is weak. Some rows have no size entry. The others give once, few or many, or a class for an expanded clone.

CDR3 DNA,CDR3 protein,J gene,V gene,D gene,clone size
TGTGCCAGCACCACAATGGCAGGGAGGTACGAGCAGTACTTC,CASTTMAGRYEQYF,TRBJ2-7,TRBV28,.,.
TGTGCCAGCAGCTACGTGGTGGGGAGCTACGAGCAGTACTTC,CASSYVVGSYEQYF,TRBJ2-7,TRBV7-2,.,few
TGTGCCACCAACCGGGACAGGGGGCTCGAGCAGTACTTC,CATNRDRGLEQYF,TRBJ2-7,TRBV6-5,TRBD1,.
TGTGCCAGCAGCCAAGATTCCGGGGTCGGCGAGCAGTACTTC,CASSQDSGVGEQYF,TRBJ2-7,TRBV4-2,.,.
TGTGCCAGCAGCGCGGGACAGATGAACACTGAAGCTTTCTTT,CASSAGQMNTEAFF,TRBJ1-1,TRBV7-9,TRBD1,.
TGCGCCAGCAGGCCTAGACAGAGTATGAACACTGAAGCTTTCTTT,CASRPRQSMNTEAFF,TRBJ1-1,TRBV5-1,.,.
TGCAGCGGCCTATACCGGGATACGCAGTATTTT,CSGLYRDTQYF,TRBJ2-3,TRBV29-1,.,.
TGTGCCAGCTCACCACGAGTTGGCGGGACAGACAATGAGCAGTTCTTC,CASSPRVGGTDNEQFF,TRBJ2-1,TRBV18,.,.
TGCGCCAGCAGAACGTGGGGACAGGGCTACGAGCAGTACTTC,CASRTWGQGYEQYF,TRBJ2-7,TRBV5-1,TRBD1,few
TGTGCCAGCAGACCGGACACTAACACCGGGGAGCTGTTTTTT,CASRPDTNTGELFF,TRBJ2-2,TRBV7-3,.,few
TGTGCCCACCGGCCGGGAAGCACAGATACGCAGTATTTT,CAHRPGSTDTQYF,TRBJ2-3,TRBV10-3,.,few
TGTGCCAGCAGGGAGAGGGAGTCAGGCCGGGAGCTGTTTTTT,CASRERESGRELFF,TRBJ2-2,TRBV2,.,few
TGTGCCAGCAGTGCGGGACTTTACAATGAGCAGTTCTTC,CASSAGLYNEQFF,TRBJ2-1,TRBV6-5,.,few
TGTGCCAGCAGCTCGAAAGCCTCAGGGGCCCCGATCGAAAAACTGTTTTTT,CASSSKASGAPIEKLFF,TRBJ1-4,TRBV9,.,few
TGCAGCGTTAGCGGTTCGGGACAGGGCGATAATCCGACCTACGAGCAGTACTTC,CSVSGSGQGDNPTYEQYF,TRBJ2-7,TRBV29-1,TRBD1,.
TGTGCCAGCAGCAATAGGGCCGGGACAGCGAGCGAGCAGTACTTC,CASSNRAGTASEQYF,TRBJ2-7,TRBV4-2,TRBD1,.
TGTGCCAGCAGCTTCGGGACAGTGGCGGACGAGCAGTACTTC,CASSFGTVADEQYF,TRBJ2-7,TRBV7-9,TRBD1,once
TGTGCCAGTAGTATAGCCCGCGGGAGGCGGCCTGAGCAGTTCTTC,CASSIARGRRPEQFF,TRBJ2-1,TRBV19,TRBD2,.
TGTGCCAGCAGCACGGACAGGGGCTACGAGCAGTACTTC,CASSTDRGYEQYF,TRBJ2-7,TRBV5-4,TRBD1,.
TGTGCCAGCGGTAGACGGGTCTACGAGCAGTACTTC,CASGRRVYEQYF,TRBJ2-7,TRBV6-5,.,.
TGTGCCAGCAGCTTGGGGGGACTACAGCAAGAGACCCAGTACTTC,CASSLGGLQQETQYF,TRBJ2-5,TRBV7-2,TRBD2,.
TGTGCCAGCAGTTTACCCCCCGGACAGGGACTCGAGCAGTACTTC,CASSLPPGQGLEQYF,TRBJ2-7,TRBV28,TRBD1,.